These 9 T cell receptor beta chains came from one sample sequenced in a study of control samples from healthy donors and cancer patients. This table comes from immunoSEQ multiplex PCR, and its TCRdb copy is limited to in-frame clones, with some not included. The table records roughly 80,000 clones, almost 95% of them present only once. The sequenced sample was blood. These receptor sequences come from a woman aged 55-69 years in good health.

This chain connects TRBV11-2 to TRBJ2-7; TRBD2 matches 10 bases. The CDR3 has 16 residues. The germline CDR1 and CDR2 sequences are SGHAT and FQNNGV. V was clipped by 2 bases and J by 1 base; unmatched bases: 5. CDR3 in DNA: TGTGCCAGCAGCTTACCCAAAGCGGGAGGGTCCTACGAGCAGTACTTC. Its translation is CASSLPKAGGSYEQYF.

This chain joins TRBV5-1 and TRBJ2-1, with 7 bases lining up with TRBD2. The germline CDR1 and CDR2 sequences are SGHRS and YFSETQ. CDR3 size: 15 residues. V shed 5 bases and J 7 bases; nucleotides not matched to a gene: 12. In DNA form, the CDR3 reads TGCGCCAGCAGTGCCATGGCGGGAGAGAGGAATGAGCAGTTCTTC. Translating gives CASSAMAGERNEQFF.

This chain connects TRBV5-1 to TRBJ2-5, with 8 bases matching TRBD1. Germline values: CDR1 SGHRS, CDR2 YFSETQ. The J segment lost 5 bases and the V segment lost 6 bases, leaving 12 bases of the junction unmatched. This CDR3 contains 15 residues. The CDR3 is CASTNQGAVGETQYF. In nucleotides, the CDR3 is TGCGCCAGCACCAACCAGGGGGCGGTAGGGGAGACCCAGTACTTC.

The CDR3 loop reads CASSPSKVLHF. CDR3 sequence (DNA): TGTGCCAGCAGTCCGAGTAAGGTGCTCCACTTT. The genes are TRBV12-3 or TRBV12-4 and TRBJ1-6, with D unclear. The CDR3 covers 11 residues. The ends were cut back, 5 bases at V and 16 bases at J, with 12 bases in the middle.

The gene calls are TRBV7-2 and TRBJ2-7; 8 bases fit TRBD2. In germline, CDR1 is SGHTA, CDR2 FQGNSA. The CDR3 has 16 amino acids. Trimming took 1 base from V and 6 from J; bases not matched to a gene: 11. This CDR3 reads CASSLESSGSLSEQYF. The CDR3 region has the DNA TGTGCCAGCAGCTTAGAATCGAGCGGGAGCTTGTCCGAGCAGTACTTC.

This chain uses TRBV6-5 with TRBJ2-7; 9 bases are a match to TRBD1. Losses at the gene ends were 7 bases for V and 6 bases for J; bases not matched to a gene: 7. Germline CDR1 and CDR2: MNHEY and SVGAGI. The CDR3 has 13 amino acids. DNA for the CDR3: TGTGCCAGCAAACGGACAGGGGCAGGCGAGCAGTACTTC. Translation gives CASKRTGAGEQYF.

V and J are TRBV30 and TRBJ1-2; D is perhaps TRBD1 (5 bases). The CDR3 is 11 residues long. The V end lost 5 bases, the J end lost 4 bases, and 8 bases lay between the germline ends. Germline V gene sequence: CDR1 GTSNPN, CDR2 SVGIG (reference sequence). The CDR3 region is CAWGGIYGYTF. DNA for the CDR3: TGTGCCTGGGGGGGAATCTATGGCTACACCTTC.

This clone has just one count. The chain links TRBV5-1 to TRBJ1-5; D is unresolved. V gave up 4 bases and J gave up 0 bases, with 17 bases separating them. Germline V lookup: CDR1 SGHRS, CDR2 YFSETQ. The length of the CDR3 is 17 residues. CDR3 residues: CASSAHPLGYSNQPQHF. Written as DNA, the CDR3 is TGCGCCAGCAGCGCCCACCCTCTAGGTTATAGCAATCAGCCCCAGCATTTT.

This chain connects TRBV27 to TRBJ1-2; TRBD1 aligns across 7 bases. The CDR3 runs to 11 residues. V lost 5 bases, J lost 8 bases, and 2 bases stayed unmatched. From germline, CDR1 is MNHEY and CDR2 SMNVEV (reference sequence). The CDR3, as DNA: TGTGCCAGCAGTCAGGGGGGAGGCTACACCTTC. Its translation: CASSQGGGYTF.